Shown below are 12 T cell receptor beta chains from a single sample sequenced in a study of tumor-infiltrating lymphocytes in primary liver carcinoma. Production of TCR beta cDNA used roughly 480 ng total RNA together with a constant-region primer. What produced the TCR beta libraries was three nested multiplex PCR rounds using slightly modified ARM-PCR. Use of TRBV1-TRBV30 forward primers with a C-beta reverse primer characterized the first two PCR rounds, which lasted about 9 cycles each. TCRdb called the multiplex PCR reads again in MiXCR, with one record for every CDR3 protein. The table lists 320,000 or so distinct CDR3 sequences, around three fifths of them singletons. RNA isolated from unsorted whole blood supplied the blood RNA, with germline DNA also extracted. Sequenced sample: peripheral blood. Source of these receptors: a man in his forties with primary liver carcinoma and hepatitis B virus infection.

This clonotype was detected only a few times. Germline is not matched at one junction end, which may reflect a read error. The chain combines TRBV6-2 or TRBV6-3 with TRBJ2-3; 9 bases align to TRBD2. Germline V gene data show CDR1 as MNHEY and CDR2 as SVGEGT. The CDR3 is made up of 14 amino acids. For the CDR3, the DNA is TGTGCCAGTCTCTTAGCGGGAGAGGTCGATAAGCAGTATTTT. Protein sequence: CASLLAGEVDKQYF.

The J gene is TRBJ1-5, the V gene TRBV5-8; 10 nucleotides agree with TRBD1. CDR3 length: 15 amino acids. With 4 bases clipped from V and 5 bases from J, the junction kept 6 bases outside the gene matches. In germline, CDR1 is SGHTS, CDR2 YDEGEE. In DNA, the CDR3 is TGTGCCAGCAGCAAGTCCGGGACAGGGGATCAGCCCCAGCATTTT. Translating gives CASSKSGTGDQPQHF.

This clonotype was seen a few times. V gene TRBV7-3 combines with J gene TRBJ2-1, with 11 bases lining up with TRBD2. The CDR3 spans 15 residues. V gave up 6 bases and J gave up 6 bases; unmatched junction bases: 7. Germline V gene lookup returns CDR1 SGHTA and CDR2 FQGTGA. CDR3 in amino acids: CASSSLAGGANEQFF. Written as DNA, the CDR3 is TGTGCCAGCAGTTCCCTAGCGGGAGGAGCCAATGAGCAGTTCTTC.

On this clonotype: A much larger clonotype is one base distant, so this may be a read error. The V call is TRBV6-1, the J call TRBJ2-5; possible D gene TRBD1, 6 bases. The CDR3 spans 13 residues. Trimming took off 3 bases at V and 5 bases at J, with 10 bases between the two ends. The germline gives CDR1 MNHNS, CDR2 SASEGT. The CDR3 sequence is CASSEDSGETQYF. CDR3 DNA: TGTGCCAGCAGTGAGGACAGTGGGGAGACCCAGTACTTC.

As concerns this clonotype: The junction differs from germline at one of its ends, possibly a read error. This chain uses TRBV12-3 or TRBV12-4 with TRBJ1-1; D unresolved. The CDR3 contains 13 residues. The CDR3 DNA sequence: TGTGCCATCAGTTTACAGCAGAATACTGAAGCTTTCTTT. Protein sequence: CAISLQQNTEAFF.

This clonotype was counted only a few times. This rearrangement joins TRBV5-6 to TRBJ2-6; unclear D gene. The CDR3 spans 14 residues. The V end was cut by 4 bases, the J end by 3 bases, with 8 bases between. From germline, CDR1 is SGHDT and CDR2 YYEEEE. The CDR3 coding sequence is TGTGCCAGCAGCGCCCGGTTTGGGGCCAACGTCCTGACTTTC. Protein sequence: CASSARFGANVLTF.

This clonotype occurred once. A read error may produce the germline difference seen at one junction end. This sequence joins TRBV28 and TRBJ1-1; 7 bases are shared with TRBD1. The V gene's germline CDR1 is MDHEN and CDR2 SYDVKM. The CDR3 consists of 14 residues. DNA of the CDR3: TGTGCCAGCAGTTACCCGGACAGGAACACTGATGCTATCTTT. It encodes CASSYPDRNTDAIF.

This clonotype has ten or more counts. This chain connects TRBV6-2 or TRBV6-3 to TRBJ1-5; 8 bases fit TRBD1. The germline V gene encodes CDR1 MNHEY and CDR2 SVGEGT. With V trimmed by 2 bases and J by 6 bases, 9 bases remained unmatched. The CDR3 consists of 16 residues. The CDR3 loop reads CASSYDPAGGRQPQHF. The CDR3 DNA follows: TGTGCCAGCAGTTACGATCCCGCAGGGGGCCGTCAGCCCCAGCATTTT.

This chain links TRBV5-4 with TRBJ2-3; maybe TRBD2 (6 bases). Germline V gene lookup returns CDR1 SGHNT and CDR2 YYREEE (reference sequence). The V end lost 0 bases, the J end lost 3 bases, and 11 bases lay between the germline ends. The CDR3 spans 15 residues. The CDR3 loop reads CASSLESGETDTQYF. As DNA, the CDR3 is TGTGCCAGCAGCTTGGAGTCGGGAGAGACAGATACGCAGTATTTT.

This clonotype has just one count. An end of the junction does not agree with germline; a read error may underlie this. This chain's CDR3 is CASDLAFAHPRGDCRLSQYF. As DNA, the CDR3 is TGTGCTAGTGATTTGGCCTTCGCCCATCCTAGGGGGGATTGCAGGTTGTCCCAGTACTTC. This chain connects TRBV12-5 to TRBJ2-5; D tentatively reads TRBD1 or TRBD2 (6 bases each). The CDR3 totals 20 residues. From germline, CDR1 is LGHNT and CDR2 FRNRAP. Based on the CDR3 plus reference TRBV12-5 and TRBJ2-5, the full variable domain is DARVTQTPRHKVTEMGQEVTMRCQPILGHNTVFWYRQTMMQGLELLAYFRNRAPLDDSGMPKDRFSAEMPDATLATLKIQPSEPRDSAVYFCASDLAFAHPRGDCRLSQYFGPGTRLLVL.

J is TRBJ2-1 and V is TRBV9, with D unresolved. CDR1 is SGDLS and CDR2 is YYNGEE in the germline V gene. The V gene lost 0 bases and the J gene lost 4 bases, with 5 bases spanning the gap. The CDR3 has 13 amino acids. The CDR3 coding sequence is TGTGCCAGCAGCGTAGCCGAGTACAATGAGCAGTTCTTC. This codes for CASSVAEYNEQFF.

This clonotype has a count of ten or more. This rearrangement joins TRBV6-2 or TRBV6-3 to TRBJ2-7; D is perhaps TRBD2 (5 bases). Germline assignment: CDR1 MNHEY and CDR2 SVGEGT. V lost 2 bases to trimming and J lost 6 bases, with 11 bases between them. The CDR3 loop spans 13 amino acids. DNA for the CDR3: TGTGCCAGCAGTTACATCGTCCGGGGCGAGCAGTACTTC. This codes for CASSYIVRGEQYF.